Included here is one T cell receptor beta chain sequence, with context. Its antigen remains unidentified. This entry is derived from a study of shared clonotypes between healthy human individuals. Overall study results and limits: Among a few donors, approximately 4.6% of naive CD4 clonotypes were found in common.

Profiled with immunoSEQ multiplex PCR; TCRdb holds only in-frame clones, not every one. Of fewer than 1.8 million clones in the sample, about 98.5% were seen once. Trimming at V came to 3 bases and at J to 6 bases, leaving 8 bases not matched to a gene. The V gene's germline CDR1 is SNHLY and CDR2 FYNNEI. This CDR3 is 15 amino acids long. Sequenced input: naive CD4+ T cells sorted from blood. The subset denotes: CD45RA+ positively selected. The TCR comes from a man aged 25 to 40 in good health. This rearrangement joins TRBV2 to TRBJ2-1; 7 bases are shared with TRBD2. The CDR3: CASSESTSLGNEQFF. The CDR3 DNA reads TGTGCCAGCAGTGAGTCGACTAGCCTGGGCAATGAGCAGTTCTTC. Combining the CDR3 with reference TRBV2 and TRBJ2-1 gives the whole variable domain EPEVTQTPSHQVTQMGQEVILRCVPISNHLYFYWYRQILGQKVEFLVSFYNNEISEKSEIFDDQFSVERPDGSNFTLKIRSTKLEDSAMYFCASSESTSLGNEQFFGPGTRLTVL.